These 8 T cell receptor beta chains share one sample of origin, sequenced in a study of control samples from healthy donors and cancer patients. Using immunoSEQ multiplex PCR, the repertoire was profiled, and TCRdb retains in-frame clones only, with some absent. The table lists about 51,000 clones, about 88% of them singletons, with around two fifths in the top ten. The sample was PBMCs. Receptor source: a man aged 45 to 65 with head and neck cancer.

V gene TRBV19 combines with J gene TRBJ2-4; TRBD2 is a possible D gene (6 bases). CDR1 LNHDA and CDR2 SQIVND come from the germline V gene (reference sequence). This CDR3 has 14 residues. Trimming took off 7 bases at V and 3 bases at J, with 13 bases between the two ends. In nucleotides, the CDR3 is TGTGCCAGTACCCCGGGAGAGGGCAAAAACATTCAGTACTTC. The encoded protein is CASTPGEGKNIQYF.

The chain employs TRBV9 and TRBJ2-3, with 13 bases that match TRBD2. The V and J ends lost 2 bases and 2 bases, in that order; junction bases with no gene match: 2. This CDR3 is built from 16 residues. Looked up from germline, CDR1 is SGDLS and CDR2 is YYNGEE. The CDR3 region has the DNA TGTGCCAGCAGCGTTACTAGCGGGGGGGCCACAGATACGCAGTATTTT. It is translated as CASSVTSGGATDTQYF.

This chain connects TRBV7-9 to TRBJ2-7, with 7 positions matching TRBD2. Germline CDR1 reads SEHNR; CDR2 reads FQNEAQ (reference sequence). The CDR3 consists of 16 residues. With V trimmed by 5 bases and J by 7 bases, 17 bases remained unmatched. This CDR3 reads CASSNTQGEGPGEQYF. CDR3 sequence (DNA): TGTGCCAGCAGCAACACACAAGGGGAGGGGCCGGGGGAGCAGTACTTC.

The V gene is TRBV5-6, the J gene TRBJ2-3; D perhaps matches TRBD2 (6 bases). Germline assignment: CDR1 SGHDT and CDR2 YYEEEE. This CDR3 contains 15 residues. Trimming shortened V by 4 bases and J by 0 bases, and 12 bases separated the two germline ends. The CDR3 nucleotides read TGTGCCAGCAGCCGTGGGGCGGGGAGCACAGATACGCAGTATTTT. Translated: CASSRGAGSTDTQYF.

The J gene is TRBJ2-3, the V gene TRBV4-1, with 8 bases identical to TRBD2. CDR1 is MGHRA and CDR2 is YSYEKL in the germline V gene. The V and J ends lost 2 bases and 5 bases, in that order; junction bases with no gene match: 3. There are 14 residues in the CDR3. The CDR3 spells CASSQPSGRDTQYF. CDR3 coding DNA: TGCGCCAGCAGCCAACCCAGCGGGAGAGATACGCAGTATTTT.

CDR3 DNA sequence: TGCGCCAGCAGCCAAGGGGGAACGGGACCATCTAACTATGGCTACACCTTC. Encoded protein: CASSQGGTGPSNYGYTF. The chain has TRBV4-1 and TRBJ1-2; TRBD1 is a possible D gene (5 bases). Trimming took 1 base from V and 0 from J, leaving 15 bases between them. CDR3 length equals 17 residues. From germline, CDR1 is MGHRA and CDR2 YSYEKL.

The chain employs TRBV5-1 and TRBJ1-4; D is undetermined. Germline CDR1 reads SGHRS; CDR2 reads YFSETQ. The V and J ends lost 4 bases and 0 bases respectively, with 10 bases between them. The CDR3 consists of 15 residues. The CDR3 DNA follows: TGCGCCAGCAGCCTAAACAGTGCAACTAATGAAAAACTGTTTTTT. Its protein is CASSLNSATNEKLFF.

The rearrangement uses TRBV27 and TRBJ1-6; D gene uncertain. Trimming pared 5 bases from V and 2 bases from J, leaving 10 bases between. The CDR3 contains 15 residues. The germline CDR1 and CDR2 sequences are MNHEY and SMNVEV (reference sequence). Here the CDR3 DNA reads TGTGCCAGCAGTGAAAGGTACACCTATAATTCACCCCTCCACTTT. Amino acid sequence: CASSERYTYNSPLHF.